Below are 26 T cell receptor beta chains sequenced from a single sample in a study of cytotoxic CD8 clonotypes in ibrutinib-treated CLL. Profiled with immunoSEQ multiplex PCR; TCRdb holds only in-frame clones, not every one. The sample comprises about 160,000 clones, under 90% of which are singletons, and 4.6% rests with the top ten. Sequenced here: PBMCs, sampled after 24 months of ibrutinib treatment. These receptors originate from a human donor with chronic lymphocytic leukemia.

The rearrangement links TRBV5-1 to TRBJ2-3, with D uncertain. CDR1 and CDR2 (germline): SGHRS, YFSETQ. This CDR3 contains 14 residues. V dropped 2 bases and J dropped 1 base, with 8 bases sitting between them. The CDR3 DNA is TGCGCCAGCAGCTTAGGCCCCGGCACAGATACGCAGTATTTT. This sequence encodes CASSLGPGTDTQYF.

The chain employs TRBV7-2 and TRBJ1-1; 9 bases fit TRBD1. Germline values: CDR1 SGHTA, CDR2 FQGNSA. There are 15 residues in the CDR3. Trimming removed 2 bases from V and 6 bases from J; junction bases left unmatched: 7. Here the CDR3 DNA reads TGTGCCAGCAGCTTAAAGACAGGGGGGTTCGCTGAAGCTTTCTTT. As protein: CASSLKTGGFAEAFF.

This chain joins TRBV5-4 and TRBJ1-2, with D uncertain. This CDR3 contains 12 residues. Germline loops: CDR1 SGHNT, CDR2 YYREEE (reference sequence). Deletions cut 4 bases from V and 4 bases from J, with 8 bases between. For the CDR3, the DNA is TGTGCCAGCAGCAGCGGACGCTATGGCTACACCTTC. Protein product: CASSSGRYGYTF. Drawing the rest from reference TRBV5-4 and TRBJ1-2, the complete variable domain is ETGVTQSPTHLIKTRGQQVTLRCSSQSGHNTVSWYQQALGQGPQFIFQYYREEENGRGNFPPRFSGLQFPNYSSELNVNALELDDSALYLCASSSGRYGYTFGSGTRLTVV.

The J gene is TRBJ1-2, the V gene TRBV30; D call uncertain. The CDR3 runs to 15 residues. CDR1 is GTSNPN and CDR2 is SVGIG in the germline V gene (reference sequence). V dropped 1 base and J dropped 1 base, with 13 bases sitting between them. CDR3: CAWSAPRRNNYGYTF. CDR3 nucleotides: TGTGCCTGGAGTGCCCCTCGACGGAATAACTATGGCTACACCTTC. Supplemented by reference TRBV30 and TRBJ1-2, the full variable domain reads SQTIHQWPATLVQPVGSPLSLECTVEGTSNPNLYWYRQAAGRGLQLLFYSVGIGQISSEVPQNLSASRPQDRQFILSSKKLLLSDSGFYLCAWSAPRRNNYGYTFGSGTRLTVV.

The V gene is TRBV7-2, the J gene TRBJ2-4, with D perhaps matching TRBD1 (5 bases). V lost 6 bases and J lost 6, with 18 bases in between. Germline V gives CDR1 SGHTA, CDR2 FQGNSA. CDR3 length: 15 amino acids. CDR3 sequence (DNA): TGTGCCAGCAGTCGAGACAGTCCCCCTCGAAACATTCAGTACTTC. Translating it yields CASSRDSPPRNIQYF.

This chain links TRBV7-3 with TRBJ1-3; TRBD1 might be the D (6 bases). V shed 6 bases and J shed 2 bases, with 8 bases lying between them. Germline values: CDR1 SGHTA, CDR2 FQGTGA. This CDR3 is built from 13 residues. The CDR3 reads CASSTGPGNTIYF. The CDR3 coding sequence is TGTGCCAGCAGTACAGGGCCTGGAAACACCATATATTTT.

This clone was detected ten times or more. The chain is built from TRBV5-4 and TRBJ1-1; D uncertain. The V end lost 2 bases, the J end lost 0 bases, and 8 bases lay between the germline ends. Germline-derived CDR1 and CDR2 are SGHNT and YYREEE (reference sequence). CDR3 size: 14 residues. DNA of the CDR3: TGTGCCAGCAGCTTCTTTGATATGAACACTGAAGCTTTCTTT. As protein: CASSFFDMNTEAFF.

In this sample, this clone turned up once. CDR3 sequence (DNA): TGTGCCAGCTCACCACTAGGGCGGCAGGGCTCCTACGAGCAGTACTTC. It is translated as CASSPLGRQGSYEQYF. The chain couples TRBV18 to TRBJ2-7; a weak D match, TRBD1 (5 bases). Between the trimmed V and J ends, which lost 1 base and 0 bases, there was a span of 13 bases. The CDR3 totals 16 residues. Germline CDR1 reads KGHSH; CDR2 reads LQKENI.

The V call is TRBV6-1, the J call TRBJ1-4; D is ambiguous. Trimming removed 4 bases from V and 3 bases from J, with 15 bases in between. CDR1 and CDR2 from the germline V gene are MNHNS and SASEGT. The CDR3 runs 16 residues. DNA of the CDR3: TGTGCCAGCAGTGGGTTATACGGAGCTTCTAATGAAAAACTGTTTTTT. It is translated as CASSGLYGASNEKLFF.

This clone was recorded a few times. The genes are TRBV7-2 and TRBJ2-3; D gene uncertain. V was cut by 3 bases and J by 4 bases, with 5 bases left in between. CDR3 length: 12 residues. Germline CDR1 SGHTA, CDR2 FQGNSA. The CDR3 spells CASSFWADTQYF. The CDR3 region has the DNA TGTGCCAGCAGCTTCTGGGCAGATACGCAGTATTTT.

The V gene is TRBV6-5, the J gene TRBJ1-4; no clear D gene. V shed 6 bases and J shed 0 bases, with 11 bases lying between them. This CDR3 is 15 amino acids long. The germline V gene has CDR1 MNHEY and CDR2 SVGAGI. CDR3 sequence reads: CASSRSYATNEKLFF. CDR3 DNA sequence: TGTGCCAGCAGCAGGTCCTATGCAACTAATGAAAAACTGTTTTTT.

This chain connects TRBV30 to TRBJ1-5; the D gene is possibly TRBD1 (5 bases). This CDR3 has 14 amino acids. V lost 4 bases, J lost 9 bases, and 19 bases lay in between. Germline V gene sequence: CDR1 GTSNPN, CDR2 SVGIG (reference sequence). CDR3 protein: CAWKGLGGNRPQHF. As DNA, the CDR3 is TGTGCCTGGAAGGGTTTGGGGGGAAACCGGCCCCAGCATTTT.

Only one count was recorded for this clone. The CDR3 is CASSLRWDNYGYTF. The CDR3 region has the DNA TGTGCCAGCAGCCTCAGATGGGACAACTATGGCTACACCTTC. The chain recombines TRBV13 with TRBJ1-2; TRBD1 is a possible D gene (5 bases). The CDR3 consists of 14 residues. The germline V gene has CDR1 PRHDT and CDR2 FYEKMQ (reference sequence). The V end lost 5 bases, the J end lost 2 bases, and 12 bases lay between the germline ends.

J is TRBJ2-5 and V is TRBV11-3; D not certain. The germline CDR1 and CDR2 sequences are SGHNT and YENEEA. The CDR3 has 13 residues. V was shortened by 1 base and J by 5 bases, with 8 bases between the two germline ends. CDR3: CASSLGPWETQYF. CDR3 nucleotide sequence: TGTGCCAGCAGCTTAGGCCCTTGGGAGACCCAGTACTTC.

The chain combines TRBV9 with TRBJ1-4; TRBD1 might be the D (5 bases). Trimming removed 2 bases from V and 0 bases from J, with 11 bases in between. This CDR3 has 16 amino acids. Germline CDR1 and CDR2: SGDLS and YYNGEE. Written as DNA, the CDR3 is TGTGCCAGCAGCGTTACCGGGGGGGCAACTAATGAAAAACTGTTTTTT. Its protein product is CASSVTGGATNEKLFF.

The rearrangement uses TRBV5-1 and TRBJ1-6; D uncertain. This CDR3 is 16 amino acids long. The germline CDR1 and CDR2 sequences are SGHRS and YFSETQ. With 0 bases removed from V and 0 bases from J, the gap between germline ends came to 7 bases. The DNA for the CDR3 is TGCGCCAGCAGCTTGGTGCCCACCTCCTATAATTCACCCCTCCACTTT. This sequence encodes CASSLVPTSYNSPLHF.

CDR3 region: CASSLDAGLGGELFF. The CDR3 coding sequence is TGCGCCAGCAGCTTGGACGCCGGGTTGGGCGGGGAGCTGTTTTTT. The gene calls are TRBV5-1 and TRBJ2-2; unclear D gene. The CDR3 extends over 15 amino acids. CDR1 and CDR2 (germline): SGHRS, YFSETQ. Trimming cost V 0 bases and J 7 bases, with 13 bases left between them.

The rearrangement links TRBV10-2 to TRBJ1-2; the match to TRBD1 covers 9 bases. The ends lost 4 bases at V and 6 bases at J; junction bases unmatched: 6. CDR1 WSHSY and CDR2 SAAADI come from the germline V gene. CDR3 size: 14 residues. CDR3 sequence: CASSVEQGAHGYTF. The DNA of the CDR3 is TGCGCCAGCAGTGTTGAACAGGGGGCCCATGGCTACACCTTC.

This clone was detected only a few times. This CDR3 reads CASSRGQGGGYGYTF. The CDR3 DNA sequence: TGTGCCAGCAGCCGGGGACAGGGTGGAGGCTATGGCTACACCTTC. The chain carries TRBV11-2 and TRBJ1-2, with 9 bases that match TRBD1. V was pared by 5 bases and J by 4 bases, with 8 bases of the junction left unmatched. The CDR3 is 15 amino acids. Germline lookup yields CDR1 SGHAT and CDR2 FQNNGV.

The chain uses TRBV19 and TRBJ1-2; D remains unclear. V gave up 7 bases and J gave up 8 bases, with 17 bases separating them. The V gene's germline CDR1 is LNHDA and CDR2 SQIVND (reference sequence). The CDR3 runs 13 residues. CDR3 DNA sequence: TGTGCCAGTATCGGGCAGAGGATAAAGGGCTACACCTTC. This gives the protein CASIGQRIKGYTF.

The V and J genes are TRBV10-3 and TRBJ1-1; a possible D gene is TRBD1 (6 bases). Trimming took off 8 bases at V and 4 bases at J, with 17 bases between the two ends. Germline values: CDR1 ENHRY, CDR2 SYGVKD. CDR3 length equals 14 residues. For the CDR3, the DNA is TGTGCCATCGGTAGGGGGGCTGCGGGCACTGAAGCTTTCTTT. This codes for CAIGRGAAGTEAFF.

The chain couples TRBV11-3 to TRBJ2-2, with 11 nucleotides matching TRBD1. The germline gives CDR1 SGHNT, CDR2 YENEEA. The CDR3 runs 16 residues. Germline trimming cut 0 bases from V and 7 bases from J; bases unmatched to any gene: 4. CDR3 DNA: TGTGCCAGCAGCTTAGAAGGACAGGGGGCCGGCGGGGAGCTGTTTTTT. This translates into CASSLEGQGAGGELFF.

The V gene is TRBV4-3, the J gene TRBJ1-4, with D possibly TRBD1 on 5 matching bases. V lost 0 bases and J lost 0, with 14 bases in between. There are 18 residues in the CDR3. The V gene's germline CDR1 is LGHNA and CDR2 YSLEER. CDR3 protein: CASSQDVGRGATNEKLFF. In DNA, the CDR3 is TGCGCCAGCAGCCAAGATGTCGGGCGGGGCGCAACTAATGAAAAACTGTTTTTT.

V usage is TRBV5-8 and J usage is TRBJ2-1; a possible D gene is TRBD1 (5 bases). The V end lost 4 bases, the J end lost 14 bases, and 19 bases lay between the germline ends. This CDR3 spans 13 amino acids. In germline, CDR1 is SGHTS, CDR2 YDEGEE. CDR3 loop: CASSLNQATREFF. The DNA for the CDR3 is TGTGCCAGCAGCCTGAATCAGGCGACCAGGGAGTTCTTC.

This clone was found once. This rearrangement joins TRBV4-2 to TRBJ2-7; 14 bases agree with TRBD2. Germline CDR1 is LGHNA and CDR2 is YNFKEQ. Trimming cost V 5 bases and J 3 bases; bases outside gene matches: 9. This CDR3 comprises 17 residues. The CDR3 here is CASSGGPGLAGVYEQYF. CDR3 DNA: TGTGCCAGCAGCGGAGGACCGGGACTAGCGGGAGTCTACGAGCAGTACTTC.

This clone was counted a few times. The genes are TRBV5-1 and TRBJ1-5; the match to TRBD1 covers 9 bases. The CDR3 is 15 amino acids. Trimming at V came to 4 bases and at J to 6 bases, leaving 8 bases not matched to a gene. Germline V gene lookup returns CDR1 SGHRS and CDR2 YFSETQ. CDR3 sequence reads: CASSAGDREFQPQHF. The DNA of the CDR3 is TGCGCCAGCAGCGCCGGGGACAGGGAGTTTCAGCCCCAGCATTTT.